This record concerns one TCR beta chain sequence. Participants had their cohort set by participant-reported clinical history. Sequencing used immunoSEQ multiplex PCR; TCRdb keeps in-frame clones, though not all of them. Here the sample spans approximately 300,000 clones, more than 70% being singletons. The sample belongs to a study of blood T cell repertoires in COVID-19. V was pared by 3 bases and J by 1 base, with 13 bases between. CDR3 size: 16 residues. The germline gives CDR1 MNHEY, CDR2 SVGAGI. The V call is TRBV6-5, the J call TRBJ1-3, with a weak D call TRBD1 (5 bases). This receptor was obtained from a woman aged 30 to 39 who had recovered from COVID-19. The sample taken for sequencing was PBMCs or T cells enriched from blood (not recorded which). Written as DNA, the CDR3 is TGTGCCAGCAGTTATTCCAACAGGACGTCTGGAAACACCATATATTTT. The encoded protein is CASSYSNRTSGNTIYF.